The entry below gives a single TCR beta chain sequence along with its context. Per the original data handling: Cell counts per sample came from amplifying reference gene primers. Profiled with immunoSEQ multiplex PCR; TCRdb holds only in-frame clones, not every one. V and J calls and clone size follow that table, whereas D and trimming were derived from the DNA. The sample shows 12,000 or so clones, roughly four fifths of them seen only once. The entry originates in a study of blood T cell repertoires in COVID-19. Germline V gene sequence: CDR1 SGHRS, CDR2 YFSETQ. This CDR3 comprises 16 residues. The ends lost 5 bases at V and 0 bases at J; junction bases unmatched: 5.

The sequence was collected from a man older than 75 with acute or convalescent COVID-19. Sequenced: peripheral blood. The chain employs TRBV5-1 and TRBJ1-6, with 7 bases matching TRBD1. The CDR3 DNA reads TGCGCCAGCAGAGAGGGACAGAGCTCCTATAATTCACCCCTCCACTTT. Its translation is CASREGQSSYNSPLHF.